Listed below are T cell receptor beta chains from one sample, sequenced in a study of blood T cell repertoires in COVID-19. The assay was immunoSEQ multiplex PCR, and TCRdb's table has in-frame clones only and misses some. There are approximately 32,000 clones in the sample; 80% to 90% occur only once, and around an eighth lies in the top ten. The specimen sequenced was peripheral blood. The receptors come from a man aged 60-69 years with active COVID-19. CDR3s include the opening cysteine and the closing phenylalanine or tryptophan. The D gene is left open where the match is weak. Part of the rows lack a size; the others show once, few, many or a class for expanded clones.

clone_size: few; v_call: TRBV27; j_call: TRBJ2-7; cdr3_length: 13; d_call: TRBD1; cdr3_aa: CASSSRDSYEQYF; cdr3_nt: TGTGCCAGCAGTTCCCGGGACAGCTACGAGCAGTACTTC
clone_size: .; v_call: TRBV6-9; j_call: TRBJ2-5; cdr3_length: 16; d_call: TRBD2; cdr3_aa: CASSYRASGGQETQYF; cdr3_nt: TGTGCCAGCAGTTATAGGGCTAGCGGGGGGCAAGAGACCCAGTACTTC
clone_size: .; v_call: TRBV7-9; j_call: TRBJ1-5; cdr3_length: 14; d_call: TRBD1; cdr3_aa: CASSKTGGNQPQHF; cdr3_nt: TGTGCCAGCAGCAAGACAGGGGGCAATCAGCCCCAGCATTTT
clone_size: .; v_call: TRBV3-1/TRBV3-2; j_call: TRBJ2-3; cdr3_length: 15; d_call: .; cdr3_aa: CASSQDLRGTDTQYF; cdr3_nt: TGTGCCAGCAGCCAAGATCTCAGGGGCACAGATACGCAGTATTTT
clone_size: .; v_call: TRBV4-2; j_call: TRBJ1-6; cdr3_length: 15; d_call: .; cdr3_aa: CASSQDTGSGSPLHF; cdr3_nt: TGTGCCAGCAGCCAAGATACGGGTTCGGGTTCACCCCTCCACTTT
clone_size: .; v_call: TRBV2; j_call: TRBJ2-2; cdr3_length: 15; d_call: .; cdr3_aa: CASSERTLNTGELFF; cdr3_nt: TGTGCCAGCAGTGAAAGGACACTGAACACCGGGGAGCTGTTTTTT
clone_size: .; v_call: TRBV7-3; j_call: TRBJ2-3; cdr3_length: 16; d_call: TRBD2; cdr3_aa: CASSLFLAGGGDTQYF; cdr3_nt: TGTGCCAGCAGCTTATTTCTAGCGGGAGGGGGAGATACGCAGTATTTT
clone_size: .; v_call: TRBV3-1/TRBV3-2; j_call: TRBJ1-3; cdr3_length: 14; d_call: .; cdr3_aa: CASSQGQTGNTIYF; cdr3_nt: TGTGCCAGCAGCCAAGGACAGACTGGAAACACCATATATTTT
clone_size: .; v_call: TRBV2; j_call: TRBJ2-3; cdr3_length: 16; d_call: TRBD2; cdr3_aa: CASNPLAGVGTDTQYF; cdr3_nt: TGTGCCAGCAACCCATTAGCGGGGGTAGGCACAGATACGCAGTATTTT
clone_size: few; v_call: TRBV21-1; j_call: TRBJ1-5; cdr3_length: 14; d_call: .; cdr3_aa: CASRRTGSNQPQHF; cdr3_nt: TGTGCCAGCAGACGGACAGGGTCCAATCAGCCCCAGCATTTT
clone_size: .; v_call: TRBV6-6; j_call: TRBJ1-1; cdr3_length: 13; d_call: .; cdr3_aa: CASSYGLYTEAFF; cdr3_nt: TGTGCCAGCAGCTATGGACTGTACACTGAAGCTTTCTTT
clone_size: .; v_call: TRBV6-1; j_call: TRBJ2-4; cdr3_length: 14; d_call: TRBD1; cdr3_aa: CASSEGDRADIQYF; cdr3_nt: TGTGCCAGCAGTGAAGGGGACAGGGCGGACATTCAGTACTTC
clone_size: .; v_call: TRBV7-6; j_call: TRBJ2-2; cdr3_length: 16; d_call: TRBD2; cdr3_aa: CASSLTSGRGAGELFF; cdr3_nt: TGTGCCAGCAGCTTAACTAGCGGGAGAGGCGCCGGGGAGCTGTTTTTT
clone_size: .; v_call: TRBV3-1/TRBV3-2; j_call: TRBJ2-3; cdr3_length: 13; d_call: .; cdr3_aa: CASSSLRGDTQYF; cdr3_nt: TGTGCCAGCAGCTCGTTAAGAGGGGATACGCAGTATTTT
clone_size: .; v_call: TRBV9; j_call: TRBJ2-1; cdr3_length: 17; d_call: TRBD1; cdr3_aa: CASSPRGTGIADNEQFF; cdr3_nt: TGTGCCAGCAGCCCCCGTGGGACAGGTATTGCGGACAATGAGCAGTTCTTC
clone_size: .; v_call: TRBV29-1; j_call: TRBJ2-6; cdr3_length: 14; d_call: .; cdr3_aa: CSVGQGGGANVLTF; cdr3_nt: TGCAGCGTCGGCCAAGGCGGCGGGGCCAACGTCCTGACTTTC
clone_size: .; v_call: TRBV27; j_call: TRBJ1-4; cdr3_length: 14; d_call: .; cdr3_aa: CASSPSGINEKLFF; cdr3_nt: TGTGCCAGCAGTCCCTCGGGTATTAATGAAAAACTGTTTTTT
clone_size: .; v_call: TRBV6-5; j_call: TRBJ2-5; cdr3_length: 15; d_call: TRBD2; cdr3_aa: CASSYGGRAQETQYF; cdr3_nt: TGTGCCAGCAGTTACGGCGGGAGAGCACAAGAGACCCAGTACTTC
clone_size: once; v_call: TRBV4-3; j_call: TRBJ2-1; cdr3_length: 16; d_call: TRBD2; cdr3_aa: CASSPLTSGDYNEQFF; cdr3_nt: TGCGCCAGCAGCCCACTCACTAGCGGGGACTACAATGAGCAGTTCTTC
clone_size: medium-sized; v_call: TRBV4-2; j_call: TRBJ2-7; cdr3_length: 16; d_call: .; cdr3_aa: CASSHSMTDQEYEQYF; cdr3_nt: TGTGCCAGCAGCCACTCTATGACGGATCAGGAATACGAGCAGTACTTC
clone_size: .; v_call: TRBV29-1; j_call: TRBJ2-7; cdr3_length: 14; d_call: TRBD2; cdr3_aa: CSAKTSADSYEQYF; cdr3_nt: TGCAGCGCCAAGACTAGCGCCGACTCCTACGAGCAGTACTTC
clone_size: .; v_call: TRBV13; j_call: TRBJ1-5; cdr3_length: 15; d_call: .; cdr3_aa: CASSLGWTSNQPQHF; cdr3_nt: TGTGCCAGCAGCTTAGGATGGACAAGCAATCAGCCCCAGCATTTT
clone_size: .; v_call: TRBV6-1; j_call: TRBJ2-3; cdr3_length: 18; d_call: TRBD2; cdr3_aa: CASSEIPPSGERGGTQYF; cdr3_nt: TGTGCCAGCAGTGAGATACCCCCTAGCGGGGAAAGAGGGGGTACGCAGTATTTT
clone_size: .; v_call: TRBV18; j_call: TRBJ2-7; cdr3_length: 13; d_call: TRBD2; cdr3_aa: CASSPTSGYEQYF; cdr3_nt: TGTGCCAGCTCACCGACTAGCGGGTACGAGCAGTACTTC
clone_size: .; v_call: TRBV19; j_call: TRBJ2-7; cdr3_length: 13; d_call: .; cdr3_aa: CASSMGRSYEQYF; cdr3_nt: TGTGCCAGTAGTATGGGCCGGTCCTACGAGCAGTACTTC
clone_size: .; v_call: TRBV5-1; j_call: TRBJ2-5; cdr3_length: 14; d_call: TRBD1; cdr3_aa: CASSETGGAKTQYF; cdr3_nt: TGCGCCAGCAGTGAGACAGGGGGCGCGAAGACCCAGTACTTC
clone_size: .; v_call: TRBV10-3; j_call: TRBJ1-5; cdr3_length: 13; d_call: TRBD1; cdr3_aa: CAISVTGGQPQHF; cdr3_nt: TGTGCCATCAGTGTGACAGGGGGCCAGCCCCAGCATTTT
clone_size: once; v_call: TRBV7-9; j_call: TRBJ2-2; cdr3_length: 15; d_call: .; cdr3_aa: CASSLVQGNTGELFF; cdr3_nt: TGTGCCAGCAGCTTAGTCCAGGGGAACACCGGGGAGCTGTTTTTT
clone_size: .; v_call: TRBV14; j_call: TRBJ1-4; cdr3_length: 14; d_call: .; cdr3_aa: CASSQVRSNEKLFF; cdr3_nt: TGTGCCAGCAGCCAAGTGAGGTCTAATGAAAAACTGTTTTTT
clone_size: .; v_call: TRBV4-3; j_call: TRBJ2-3; cdr3_length: 16; d_call: .; cdr3_aa: CASSQAPLPTTDTQYF; cdr3_nt: TGCGCCAGCAGCCAAGCCCCACTTCCTACCACAGATACGCAGTATTTT
clone_size: medium-sized; v_call: TRBV4-3; j_call: TRBJ1-2; cdr3_length: 17; d_call: .; cdr3_aa: CASSQDWGSFQNYGYTF; cdr3_nt: TGCGCCAGCAGCCAAGATTGGGGCAGCTTCCAGAACTATGGCTACACCTTC
clone_size: .; v_call: TRBV12-5; j_call: TRBJ1-6; cdr3_length: 19; d_call: TRBD1; cdr3_aa: CASGLDGTGKGSYNSPLHF; cdr3_nt: TGTGCTAGTGGTTTGGACGGGACAGGGAAAGGCTCCTATAATTCACCCCTCCACTTT
clone_size: .; v_call: TRBV18; j_call: TRBJ2-1; cdr3_length: 15; d_call: TRBD2; cdr3_aa: CASSPGTSGIGEQFF; cdr3_nt: TGTGCCAGCTCACCCGGGACTAGCGGGATTGGTGAGCAGTTCTTC
clone_size: .; v_call: TRBV30; j_call: TRBJ2-5; cdr3_length: 13; d_call: .; cdr3_aa: CAWTELTRGTQYF; cdr3_nt: TGTGCCTGGACTGAATTGACACGGGGGACCCAGTACTTC
clone_size: .; v_call: TRBV7-8; j_call: TRBJ2-3; cdr3_length: 14; d_call: .; cdr3_aa: CASSLALATDTQYF; cdr3_nt: TGTGCCAGCAGCTTAGCGCTAGCCACAGATACGCAGTATTTT
clone_size: few; v_call: TRBV3-1/TRBV3-2; j_call: TRBJ2-1; cdr3_length: 14; d_call: .; cdr3_aa: CASSQGRPGYEQFF; cdr3_nt: TGTGCCAGCAGCCAAGGGAGGCCTGGGTATGAGCAGTTCTTC
clone_size: .; v_call: TRBV7-2; j_call: TRBJ2-4; cdr3_length: 17; d_call: .; cdr3_aa: CASSLAGLSSSKNIQYF; cdr3_nt: TGTGCCAGCAGCTTAGCGGGGCTATCTTCGTCCAAAAACATTCAGTACTTC
clone_size: once; v_call: TRBV5-6; j_call: TRBJ1-2; cdr3_length: 17; d_call: .; cdr3_aa: CASSLWGLNLGLGGYTF; cdr3_nt: TGTGCCAGCAGCTTGTGGGGCTTGAACCTCGGTTTAGGTGGCTACACCTTC
clone_size: .; v_call: TRBV19; j_call: TRBJ1-5; cdr3_length: 18; d_call: TRBD1; cdr3_aa: CASSIVWDSLGSNQPQHF; cdr3_nt: TGTGCCAGTAGTATAGTATGGGACAGCTTGGGTAGCAATCAGCCCCAGCATTTT
clone_size: once; v_call: TRBV19; j_call: TRBJ1-5; cdr3_length: 14; d_call: .; cdr3_aa: CASSINGGVRPQHF; cdr3_nt: TGTGCCAGTAGTATCAACGGAGGGGTGAGGCCCCAGCATTTT
clone_size: .; v_call: TRBV6-6; j_call: TRBJ2-2; cdr3_length: 15; d_call: TRBD2; cdr3_aa: CASSSSGSSTGELFF; cdr3_nt: TGTGCCAGCAGTTCGAGCGGGAGTAGTACCGGGGAGCTGTTTTTT
clone_size: .; v_call: TRBV20-1; j_call: TRBJ2-7; cdr3_length: 14; d_call: TRBD1; cdr3_aa: CSATDPTGVTEQYF; cdr3_nt: TGCAGTGCTACTGACCCGACAGGGGTCACCGAGCAGTACTTC